The rows below give T cell receptor beta chains drawn from one sample of a study of OX40 agonist ivuxolimab in advanced cancers. Generated by immunoSEQ multiplex PCR, the TCRdb table keeps only in-frame clones and is missing some. The sample records 67,000 or so clones, about nine tenths being singletons. This specimen was CD4+ or CD8+ T cells sorted from blood, taken in a trial of the OX40 agonist ivuxolimab. Receptor source: an adult with an advanced solid tumor such as melanoma, head and neck, liver or kidney cancer. CDR3s include the opening cysteine and the closing phenylalanine or tryptophan. Each record gives: J gene, D gene, clone size, V gene, CDR3 DNA, CDR3 protein. D genes are given only for firm matches. Clone size is not always given. Where it is, it says once, few, many or a class for expanded clones.

TRBJ1-4 TRBD1 . TRBV28 TGTGCCAGCAGGTCAGGGGGCGCTAATGAAAAACTGTTTTTT CASRSGGANEKLFF
TRBJ1-4 . . TRBV12-2 TGTGCAAGTCGCTCTACCGGGACACTCAATGAAAAACTGTTTTTT CASRSTGTLNEKLFF
TRBJ1-2 TRBD1 once TRBV5-6 TGTGCCAGCAGCTTGGCGACAGGGAGGAACTATGGCTACACCTTC CASSLATGRNYGYTF
TRBJ1-4 . few TRBV10-1 TGCGCCAGCAGTGAGTCCCGACATTCTGAAAAACTGTTTTTT CASSESRHSEKLFF
TRBJ1-6 . . TRBV7-2 TGTGCCAGCAGCCGGGACATTTCCTTCAGTTCACCCCTCCACTTT CASSRDISFSSPLHF
TRBJ2-7 . . TRBV7-2 TGTGCCAGCAGCTCCCAGGGGGGGCCGTATTGGCAGTACTTC CASSSQGGPYWQYF
TRBJ2-2 TRBD1 . TRBV5-1 TGCGCCAGCAGCGGACAGGGTGCCGGGGAGCTGTTTTTT CASSGQGAGELFF
TRBJ2-3 TRBD1 . TRBV4-1 TGCGCCAGCAGCCAAGTCCGATCCTCCGGGACAGGGTCCACAGATACGCAGTATTTT CASSQVRSSGTGSTDTQYF
TRBJ1-1 . . TRBV5-1 TGCGCCAGCACCCTGGAGGGCAGGGCGATCGATACTGAAGCTTTCTTT CASTLEGRAIDTEAFF
TRBJ1-2 TRBD1 . TRBV28 TGTGCCAGCAGTTCCACCGGGACAGGGGGGGGAGGCTACACCTTC CASSSTGTGGGGYTF
TRBJ2-1 . . TRBV6-5 TGTGCCAGCAGTTATTCCACCGAGGGCAATGAGCAGTTCTTC CASSYSTEGNEQFF
TRBJ2-7 . . TRBV28 TGTGCCAGCAGTTTAGGAGGCCAGGGGTCCTACGAGCAGTACTTC CASSLGGQGSYEQYF
TRBJ1-6 . . TRBV11-3 TGTGCCAGCAGCGTCGACAGGCTTTCACCCCTCCACTTT CASSVDRLSPLHF
TRBJ2-7 TRBD1 . TRBV19 TGTGCCAGTAGTATCGGACAGGGAGATGACGAGCAGTACTTC CASSIGQGDDEQYF
TRBJ1-1 TRBD1 . TRBV19 TGTGCCAGTAGGCCGGGACAGCTTCTTTTAATTACTGAAGCTTTCTTT CASRPGQLLLITEAFF
TRBJ1-4 . . TRBV6-6 TGTGCCAGCTCGAGGGGTGAAAAACTGTTTTTT CASSRGEKLFF
TRBJ1-2 . once TRBV19 TGTGCCAGTAGTATGAGCCGAAACTATGGCTACACCTTC CASSMSRNYGYTF
TRBJ1-5 TRBD1 . TRBV2 TGTGCCAGCAGTCTGTCAGGGGGCGGCAATCAGCCCCAGCATTTT CASSLSGGGNQPQHF
TRBJ2-1 TRBD2 . TRBV18 TGTGCCAGCAACGGGGGGAACAGGAACAATGAGCAGTTCTTC CASNGGNRNNEQFF
TRBJ1-1 TRBD1 . TRBV9 TGTGCCAGCAGCGCACAGGGGGCGCCGAACACTGAAGCTTTCTTT CASSAQGAPNTEAFF
TRBJ1-2 . . TRBV7-2 TGTGCCAGCAGCCCCACGGGTGGGTCAAGGCACCGGAGCTACACCTTC CASSPTGGSRHRSYTF
TRBJ1-5 . . TRBV6-5 TGTGCCAGCGGACAGTATAGCAATCAGCCCCAGCATTTT CASGQYSNQPQHF
TRBJ2-7 TRBD2 . TRBV28 TGTGCCAGCGGGACTAGCGGGACCTACGAGCAGTACTTC CASGTSGTYEQYF
TRBJ2-7 . once TRBV7-2 TGTGCCAGCAGCCTTGGTGGCCAATCCTACGAGCAGTACTTC CASSLGGQSYEQYF
TRBJ2-7 TRBD1 . TRBV15 TGTGCCACCAGCAGAGAGGACAGGAAATCCTACGAGCAGTACTTC CATSREDRKSYEQYF
TRBJ1-5 . . TRBV28 TGTGCCAGCAGTTTATGGAGCAATCAGCCCCAGCATTTT CASSLWSNQPQHF
TRBJ2-3 . . TRBV28 TGTGCCAGCAGCCTAGAGCTGGGTGTGCAGTATTTT CASSLELGVQYF
TRBJ2-1 . . TRBV19 TGTGCCAGTAGTATAGGGGGGCCCAACAATGAGCAGTTCTTC CASSIGGPNNEQFF
TRBJ1-2 TRBD1 . TRBV5-6 TGTGCCAGCAGCCAGGGGGCGCCGAGCTATGGCTACACCTTC CASSQGAPSYGYTF
TRBJ1-5 . many TRBV19 TGTGCCAGTAGATCAGTAATGGGCAATCAGCCCCAGCATTTT CASRSVMGNQPQHF
TRBJ2-2 . once TRBV5-1 TGCGCCAGCAGCTCCCCGGGAAGGACCGGGGAGCTGTTTTTT CASSSPGRTGELFF
TRBJ2-3 . . TRBV5-1 TGCGCCAGCAGCTTGGGGACAGCCACAGATACGCAGTATTTT CASSLGTATDTQYF
TRBJ2-6 . . TRBV28 TGTGCCAGCGGGTCTCCTCCGACAGTCTCTGGGGCCAACGTCCTGACTTTC CASGSPPTVSGANVLTF
TRBJ2-1 . . TRBV10-3 TGTGCCATCAGTGAGTCTCGGAGGGATTCCTACAATGAGCAGTTCTTC CAISESRRDSYNEQFF
TRBJ2-4 . . TRBV6-1 TGTGCCAGCAGTCACACGGGTCGTGACATTCAGTACTTC CASSHTGRDIQYF
TRBJ2-7 TRBD1 . TRBV7-3 TGTGCCAGCAGCCGCGGACAGGGGACAAACGAGCAGTACTTC CASSRGQGTNEQYF
TRBJ2-7 TRBD1 . TRBV11-3 TGTGCCAGCAGTCAGGGACAGGCCTACGAGCAGTACTTC CASSQGQAYEQYF
TRBJ1-2 . . TRBV7-9 TGTGCCAGCAGCTTAGTCCGGACAGCTAACTATGGCTACACCTTC CASSLVRTANYGYTF
TRBJ2-1 . . TRBV27 TGTGCCAGCAGTTTAGCGGGCAGGGCTTACAATGAGCAGTTCTTC CASSLAGRAYNEQFF
TRBJ1-4 . . TRBV5-1 TGCGCCAGTAAGGAGGGCCCCACTAATGAAAAACTGTTTTTT CASKEGPTNEKLFF
TRBJ1-2 TRBD1 . TRBV13 TGTGCCAGCAGCTTACGAAACAGGGGATCCTATGGCTACACCTTC CASSLRNRGSYGYTF
TRBJ2-7 . few TRBV28 TGTGCCAGCAGCCTTGATGTTAGTCCACACGAGCAGTACTTC CASSLDVSPHEQYF